These 4 T cell receptor beta chains share one sample of origin, sequenced in a study of T cell repertoires in cytomegalovirus infection. TCRdb passed the reads through MiXCR, listing each CDR3 protein once. The sample carries more than 350,000 distinct CDR3 sequences, approximately 31% recorded once. The sequenced sample was PBMCs. These TCRs come from a human donor in good health (CMV status not recorded). Some clones in this sample may be carry-over from other donors' samples.

This clonotype has more than one count but fewer than ten. V is TRBV6-6 and J is TRBJ2-2; D gene uncertain. This CDR3 contains 13 residues. V lost 8 bases and J lost 6, with 13 bases in between. From germline, CDR1 is MNHNY and CDR2 SVGAGI (reference sequence). The CDR3 is CASAKGWAGELFF. In DNA form, the CDR3 reads TGTGCCAGCGCTAAAGGGTGGGCCGGGGAGCTGTTTTTT.

CDR3 sequence: CASSIGQGRIHKPQHF. CDR3 nucleotides: TGTGCCAGTAGTATAGGGCAGGGTCGCATTCATAAGCCCCAGCATTTT. The chain couples TRBV19 to TRBJ1-5; tentative D call: TRBD1 (5 bases). Germline CDR1 is LNHDA and CDR2 is SQIVND (reference sequence). The V end was cut by 1 base, the J end by 8 bases, with 18 bases between. The CDR3 length is 16 residues.

This clonotype has at least ten counts. This chain joins TRBV7-8 and TRBJ2-1; 11 bases fit TRBD2. The CDR3 extends over 14 amino acids. Trimming removed 1 base from V and 11 bases from J; junction bases left unmatched: 4. Germline CDR1 reads SGHVS; CDR2 reads FQNEAQ. CDR3 in DNA: TGTGCCAGCAGCTTAGAACTAGCGGGGGATAAGCAGTTCTTC. Residues: CASSLELAGDKQFF.

This clonotype is a singleton in its sample. This may be a read error: a much more frequent sequence differs by one nucleotide. The chain has TRBV4-1 and TRBJ1-1; TRBD1 aligns across 10 bases. CDR3 length: 16 amino acids. From germline, CDR1 is MGHRA and CDR2 YSYEKL. The CDR3 nucleotides are TGCTCCAGCAGCCATCCCTTGGGACAGGGGAAAACTGAAGCTTTCTTT. Amino acid sequence: CSSSHPLGQGKTEAFF.